This T cell receptor (beta chain) was identified during a study of T cells in Graves' hyperthyroidism and ophthalmopathy. Fresh peripheral blood, 7.5 to 10 ml, was the source of the PBMCs. Authors of the study amplified TCR beta CDR3 regions from RNA transcripts. HTBI primers were employed in a first-round RT-PCR of the TCR CDR3. TCRdb processed the multiplex PCR reads anew with MiXCR; each CDR3 protein has one entry. The sample lists roughly 240,000 distinct CDR3 sequences; approximately 23% were seen once. Germline values: CDR1 SGHTA, CDR2 FQGNSA. There are 14 residues in the CDR3. The ends lost 2 bases at V and 4 bases at J; junction bases unmatched: 2. This clonotype was observed at least ten times.

This rearrangement joins TRBV7-2 to TRBJ2-5, with 9 positions matching TRBD2. Sequenced: blood. This TCR derives from a woman aged 40 to 50 with Graves' ophthalmopathy. CDR3 protein: CASSLLLAGETQYF. The CDR3 DNA is TGTGCCAGCAGCTTACTACTAGCGGGAGAGACCCAGTACTTC.